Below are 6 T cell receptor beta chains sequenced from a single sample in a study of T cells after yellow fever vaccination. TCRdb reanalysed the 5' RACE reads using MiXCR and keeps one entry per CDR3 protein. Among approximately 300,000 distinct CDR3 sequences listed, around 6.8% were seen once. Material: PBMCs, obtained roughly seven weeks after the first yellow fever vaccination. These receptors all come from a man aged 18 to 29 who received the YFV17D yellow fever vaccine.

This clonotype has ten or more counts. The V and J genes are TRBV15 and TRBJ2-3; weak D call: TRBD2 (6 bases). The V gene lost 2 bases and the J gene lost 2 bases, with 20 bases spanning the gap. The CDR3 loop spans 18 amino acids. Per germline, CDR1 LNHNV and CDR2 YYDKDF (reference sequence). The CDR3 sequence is CATSRTGGVNRLTDTQYF. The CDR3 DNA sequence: TGTGCCACCAGCAGAACCGGCGGGGTCAACCGCCTCACAGATACGCAGTATTTT.

CDR3 sequence (DNA): TGTGCCAGTAGTATGAGGTTCGTAGGCACAGATACGCAGTATTTT. This codes for CASSMRFVGTDTQYF. This chain joins TRBV19 and TRBJ2-3; no clear D. V was trimmed by 3 bases and J by 1 base, leaving 11 bases between them. The CDR3 loop spans 15 amino acids. Germline CDR1 and CDR2: LNHDA and SQIVND (reference sequence).

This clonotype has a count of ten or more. This CDR3 reads CASSLDGTEAFF. The CDR3 DNA sequence: TGCGCCAGCAGCTTGGACGGCACTGAAGCTTTCTTT. The chain uses TRBV5-1 and TRBJ1-1; no clear D gene. Germline V gene data show CDR1 as SGHRS and CDR2 as YFSETQ. Trimming cost V 0 bases and J 4 bases, with 4 bases left between them. This CDR3 has 12 residues.

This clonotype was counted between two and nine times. CDR3 bases: TGTGCCAGCAGCGTAGCGGGCGGGGGCACAGATACGCAGTATTTT. Its translation is CASSVAGGGTDTQYF. V and J are TRBV9 and TRBJ2-3; possible D gene TRBD2, 6 bases. This CDR3 is built from 15 residues. The V gene lost 0 bases and the J gene lost 1 base, with 9 bases spanning the gap. Germline V gives CDR1 SGDLS, CDR2 YYNGEE. The whole variable domain, filled in from reference TRBV9 and TRBJ2-3, reads DSGVTQTPKHLITATGQRVTLRCSPRSGDLSVYWYQQSLDQGLQFLIQYYNGEERAKGNILERFSAQQFPDLHSELNLSSLELGDSALYFCASSVAGGGTDTQYFGPGTRLTVL.

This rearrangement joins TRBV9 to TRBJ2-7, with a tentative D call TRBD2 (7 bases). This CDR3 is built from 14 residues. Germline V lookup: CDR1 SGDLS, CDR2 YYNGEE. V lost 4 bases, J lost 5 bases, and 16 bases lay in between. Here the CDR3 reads CASSSGEGMDEQYF. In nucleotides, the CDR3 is TGTGCCAGCAGCTCAGGGGAGGGGATGGACGAGCAGTACTTC.

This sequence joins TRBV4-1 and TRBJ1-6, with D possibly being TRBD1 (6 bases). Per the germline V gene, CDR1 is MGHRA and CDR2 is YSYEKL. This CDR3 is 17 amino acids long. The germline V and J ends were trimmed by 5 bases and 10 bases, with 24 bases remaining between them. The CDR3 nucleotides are TGCGCCAGCAGCAGAACCCCGACCGGGACAATCGGGTCACCCCTCCACTTT. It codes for CASSRTPTGTIGSPLHF.